This T cell receptor beta chain is drawn from a study of blood T cell repertoires in COVID-19. In the study overall: Material from acute and convalescent COVID-19 was sourced from the United States, Italy and Spain. The analysed material was cDNA or gDNA that came from T cells, B-cell-depleted T cells, or PBMCs.

The method was immunoSEQ multiplex PCR; TCRdb's version includes in-frame clones alone and lacks a portion of them. The sample includes around 150,000 clones, approximately 84% of them seen just once. The sample holds a few counts of this clone. CDR1 is LGHDT, CDR2 YNNKEL, per germline (reference sequence). The CDR3 has 14 residues. Trimming removed 6 bases from V and 9 bases from J, with 21 bases in between. Sequencing input: peripheral blood. The chain combines TRBV3-1 (or the pseudogene TRBV3-2) with TRBJ2-7, with D possibly TRBD2 on 5 matching bases. This sequence was found in a woman of 80 years or more in a cohort sampled during active or convalescent COVID-19. CDR3 bases: TGTGCCAGCAGTCGGGGTCACACAACCCGGGGGCAGTACTTC. Protein product: CASSRGHTTRGQYF.